The 16 T cell receptor beta chains presented below share a single source sample, sequenced in a study of radiotherapy plus CTLA-4 blockade in lung cancer. Clones were read by immunoSEQ multiplex PCR, and TCRdb kept only the in-frame ones, dropping some. The sample yields roughly 120,000 clones, approximately 80% seen once. The specimen was peripheral blood, collected from a patient treated with radiotherapy plus ipilimumab. The receptors here all came from a human donor with non-small cell lung cancer who had a partial response to radiotherapy plus ipilimumab.

The chain employs TRBV7-9 and TRBJ1-1, with D tentatively TRBD1 (6 bases). Between the trimmed V and J ends, which lost 5 bases and 1 base, there was a span of 8 bases. There are 13 residues in the CDR3. Germline V gives CDR1 SEHNR, CDR2 FQNEAQ (reference sequence). The CDR3 reads CASSRDKNTEAFF. DNA of the CDR3: TGTGCCAGCAGCAGGGACAAGAACACTGAAGCTTTCTTT.

This clone has only one observation. This chain joins TRBV5-1 and TRBJ2-1; 9 nucleotides match TRBD1. Germline V gives CDR1 SGHRS, CDR2 YFSETQ. The CDR3 spans 14 residues. Germline trimming cut 4 bases from V and 3 bases from J; bases unmatched to any gene: 2. CDR3 bases: TGCGCCAGCAGCCCGGGACAGGGCTACAATGAGCAGTTCTTC. This gives the protein CASSPGQGYNEQFF.

The chain combines TRBV11-3 with TRBJ2-1; 12 bases match TRBD2. Germline V gene data show CDR1 as SGHNT and CDR2 as YENEEA. The CDR3 loop spans 15 amino acids. V was clipped by 5 bases and J by 7 bases; unmatched bases: 6. As DNA, the CDR3 is TGTGCCAGCAGCCTGGCTACTAGCGGGGGGAATGAGCAGTTCTTC. As protein: CASSLATSGGNEQFF.

V gene TRBV5-1 combines with J gene TRBJ2-5; 9 bases match TRBD1. The CDR3 covers 15 residues. The germline CDR1 and CDR2 sequences are SGHRS and YFSETQ. J gave up 0 bases and V 0 bases, and 0 bases lay outside the gene matches. CDR3: CASSLGDRDQETQYF. CDR3 bases: TGCGCCAGCAGCTTGGGGGACAGGGACCAAGAGACCCAGTACTTC.

V gene TRBV6-5 combines with J gene TRBJ2-7; TRBD1 matches at 8 bases. V gave up 5 bases and J gave up 8 bases; unmatched junction bases: 5. The germline gives CDR1 MNHEY, CDR2 SVGAGI. The CDR3 is made up of 12 amino acids. The CDR3 DNA reads TGTGCCAGCAGTAATACAGGGGGTCAGCAGTACGTC. Its protein is CASSNTGGQQYV.

The genes are TRBV28 and TRBJ1-6, with TRBD1 identical over 7 bases. Germline lookup yields CDR1 MDHEN and CDR2 SYDVKM. V lost 4 bases to trimming and J lost 9 bases; unmatched junction nucleotides: 0. The length of the CDR3 is 12 residues. The DNA for the CDR3 is TGTGCCAGCAGTTCAGGGGGTTCACCCCTCCACTTT. It is translated as CASSSGGSPLHF.

The V call is TRBV7-8, the J call TRBJ2-7, with a possible D match to TRBD1 (5 bases). The germline V and J ends were trimmed by 2 bases and 4 bases, with 12 bases remaining between them. The CDR3 has 14 amino acids. CDR1 and CDR2 (germline): SGHVS, FQNEAQ. CDR3 loop: CASSLSQGGYEQYV. The DNA for the CDR3 is TGTGCCAGCAGCTTAAGCCAGGGTGGGTACGAGCAGTACGTC.

The chain employs TRBV25-1 and TRBJ1-1; D remains unclear. The V end lost 1 base, the J end lost 8 bases, and 8 bases lay between the germline ends. This CDR3 region has 12 residues. The germline V gene has CDR1 MGHDK and CDR2 SYGVNS. The DNA for the CDR3 is TGTGCCAGCAGTGAATGGGGAGGGGAAGCTTTCTTT. Translation gives CASSEWGGEAFF.

The sample holds one count of this clone. The chain links TRBV19 to TRBJ1-1; the match to TRBD1 covers 9 bases. The V and J ends lost 5 bases and 0 bases, in that order; junction bases with no gene match: 7. The CDR3 is made up of 16 amino acids. In germline, CDR1 is LNHDA, CDR2 SQIVND (reference sequence). CDR3 region: CASSVPGQGLNTEAFF. DNA of the CDR3: TGTGCCAGTAGTGTTCCGGGACAGGGCCTGAACACTGAAGCTTTCTTT. Variable domain in full (rest from reference TRBV19 and TRBJ1-1): DGGITQSPKYLFRKEGQNVTLSCEQNLNHDAMYWYRQDPGQGLRLIYYSQIVNDFQKGDIAEGYSVSREKKESFPLTVTSAQKNPTAFYLCASSVPGQGLNTEAFFGQGTRLTVV.

The chain couples TRBV5-5 to TRBJ2-2; 8 bases agree with TRBD1. CDR3 size: 17 residues. The V gene's germline CDR1 is SGHKS and CDR2 YYEKEE (reference sequence). After removal of 3 bases from V and 7 bases from J, the junction contained 14 bases not matched to a gene. CDR3 sequence (DNA): TGTGCCAGCAGCTCCCCCCCAAGCAGGGGGCGTTTCGGGGAGCTGTTTTTT. Its protein product is CASSSPPSRGRFGELFF.

The J gene is TRBJ1-2, the V gene TRBV10-3, with D possibly being TRBD1 (5 bases). Germline values: CDR1 ENHRY, CDR2 SYGVKD. V lost 4 bases and J 3 bases, leaving 9 bases between the germline ends. This CDR3 is built from 13 residues. In nucleotides, the CDR3 is TGTGCCATCAGTGTCAGGGAGGACTATGGCTACACCTTC. Residues: CAISVREDYGYTF.

V usage is TRBV2 and J usage is TRBJ2-5; D is uncertain. Germline V gene lookup returns CDR1 SNHLY and CDR2 FYNNEI. Trimming took off 2 bases at V and 5 bases at J, with 3 bases between the two ends. This CDR3 spans 11 amino acids. CDR3 protein: CASSEQETQYF. The CDR3 DNA sequence: TGTGCCAGCAGTGAACAGGAGACCCAGTACTTC.

The table lists this clone with many counts. The chain couples TRBV29-1 to TRBJ1-2; D remains unclear. CDR3 size: 11 residues. Trimming stripped 5 bases from V and 11 bases from J, with 15 bases between. The germline CDR1 and CDR2 sequences are SQVTM and ANQGSEA. CDR3 sequence: CSVFNARGYTF. CDR3 sequence (DNA): TGCAGCGTTTTTAACGCAAGAGGGTACACCTTC.

The chain joins TRBV5-5 to TRBJ1-1, with 9 positions matching TRBD1. This CDR3 comprises 15 residues. V lost 0 bases to trimming and J lost 4 bases; unmatched junction nucleotides: 4. Per the germline V gene, CDR1 is SGHKS and CDR2 is YYEKEE (reference sequence). The CDR3 protein is CASSLVGTGSTEAFF. CDR3 DNA sequence: TGTGCCAGCAGCTTGGTTGGGACAGGGAGCACTGAAGCTTTCTTT. The full variable domain, with the rest looked up from reference TRBV5-5 and TRBJ1-1, is DAGVTQSPTHLIKTRGQQVTLRCSPISGHKSVSWYQQVLGQGPQFIFQYYEKEERGRGNFPDRFSARQFPNYSSELNVNALLLGDSALYLCASSLVGTGSTEAFFGQGTRLTVV.

V is TRBV4-1 and J is TRBJ1-5; D unresolved. Between the trimmed V and J ends, which lost 4 bases and 3 bases, there was a span of 13 bases. The germline CDR1 and CDR2 sequences are MGHRA and YSYEKL. CDR3 length: 15 residues. The CDR3, as DNA: TGCGCCAGCAGCCGCTTTACAGATCCCAATCAGCCCCAGCATTTT. Translation gives CASSRFTDPNQPQHF.

The chain carries TRBV29-1 and TRBJ2-1; 12 bases fit TRBD2. Per germline, CDR1 SQVTM and CDR2 ANQGSEA. This CDR3 contains 13 residues. V dropped 7 bases and J dropped 5; count of bases not matched to a gene: 3. The CDR3: CSERTSGNNEQFF. As DNA, the CDR3 is TGCAGCGAGCGGACTAGCGGGAACAATGAGCAGTTCTTC.